These T cell receptor beta chains were read from a single sample in a study of T cell changes during pregnancy in multiple sclerosis. The data were produced by immunoSEQ multiplex PCR, yet TCRdb's version contains in-frame clones alone and is incomplete. The sample gives some 62,000 clones, roughly 90% of which show up once; roughly 2.6% is in the top ten. Sequenced here: peripheral blood, sampled in the second trimester of pregnancy. The receptors shown here come from a female donor in good health, enrolled as a control in a pregnancy study. Both conserved end residues are part of each CDR3. Each record gives: clone size, D gene, V gene, J gene, CDR3 protein, CDR3 DNA. The D gene is left open where the match is weak. Rows give clone size only sometimes, using once, few, many, or a class for an expanded clone.

.	TRBD1	TRBV25-1	TRBJ1-6	CASSEPGQLNSPLHF	TGTGCCAGCAGTGAACCGGGACAGCTCAATTCACCCCTCCACTTT
.	TRBD1	TRBV28	TRBJ1-5	CASSLPTGGRQPQHF	TGTGCCAGCAGTTTGCCCACAGGGGGTCGACAGCCCCAGCATTTT
.	TRBD1	TRBV4-1	TRBJ1-6	CASSPGTVNNSPLHF	TGCGCCAGCAGCCCCGGGACAGTGAATAATTCACCCCTCCACTTT
.	.	TRBV7-9	TRBJ2-7	CASSLGAYEQYF	TGTGCCAGCAGCTTAGGAGCCTACGAGCAGTACTTC
.	.	TRBV12-5	TRBJ2-3	CASAMFGTDTQYF	TGTGCTAGTGCAATGTTTGGCACAGATACGCAGTATTTT
.	TRBD2	TRBV27	TRBJ2-5	CASSLETSGTQETQYF	TGTGCCAGCAGTTTGGAGACTAGCGGGACACAAGAGACCCAGTACTTC
.	TRBD1	TRBV6-5	TRBJ1-1	CASKWTGPNTEAFF	TGTGCCAGCAAGTGGACAGGGCCGAACACTGAAGCTTTCTTT
.	.	TRBV28	TRBJ2-7	CASSLHRVPGTYEQYF	TGTGCCAGCAGTTTACACCGGGTCCCAGGGACCTACGAGCAGTACTTC
.	.	TRBV21-1	TRBJ2-7	CASSKKGEGGRSSYEQYF	TGTGCCAGCAGCAAAAAAGGTGAGGGAGGGCGGAGCTCCTACGAGCAGTACTTC
.	.	TRBV30	TRBJ2-1	CAWSVQADNEQFF	TGTGCCTGGAGTGTACAGGCGGACAATGAGCAGTTCTTC
.	TRBD1	TRBV28	TRBJ2-7	CASSWTGGWSYEQYF	TGTGCCAGCAGTTGGACAGGGGGCTGGTCCTACGAGCAGTACTTC
.	.	TRBV5-5	TRBJ2-7	CASSWRTNTYEQYF	TGTGCCAGCAGCTGGCGGACTAATACCTACGAGCAGTACTTC
.	.	TRBV6-6	TRBJ1-2	CASSDRGLDYGYTF	TGTGCCAGCAGTGACCGTGGACTGGACTATGGCTACACCTTC
few	.	TRBV28	TRBJ2-7	CASSSPAQDRTYEQYF	TGTGCCAGCAGTTCGCCCGCCCAGGACAGAACCTACGAGCAGTACTTC
.	TRBD2	TRBV27	TRBJ2-1	CASSFFREGRDEQFF	TGTGCCAGCAGTTTCTTCCGGGAGGGCCGGGATGAGCAGTTCTTC
.	TRBD1	TRBV27	TRBJ1-1	CASSLDGGRGRVAFF	TGTGCCAGCAGTTTAGATGGGGGCAGGGGGCGCGTGGCTTTCTTT
.	TRBD2	TRBV5-4	TRBJ2-4	CASSAGTSPLAKNIQYF	TGTGCCAGCAGCGCCGGGACTAGCCCCCTAGCCAAAAACATTCAGTACTTC
.	TRBD2	TRBV4-3	TRBJ2-7	CASSQLAGGGSYEQYF	TGCGCCAGCAGCCAACTAGCGGGAGGGGGCTCCTACGAGCAGTACTTC
.	TRBD1	TRBV4-3	TRBJ2-3	CASSQDLGQGRDTQYF	TGCGCCAGCAGCCAAGATTTAGGACAGGGGCGGGATACGCAGTATTTT
once	.	TRBV20-1	TRBJ2-1	CSAHRDNEQFF	TGCAGTGCTCACAGGGACAATGAGCAGTTCTTC
.	TRBD2	TRBV7-9	TRBJ2-3	CASRGGTSGLTDTQYF	TGTGCCAGCAGGGGAGGGACTAGCGGACTCACAGATACGCAGTATTTT
.	.	TRBV15	TRBJ2-1	CATSSDGHRYNEQFF	TGTGCCACCAGCAGCGACGGACATCGCTACAATGAGCAGTTCTTC
.	.	TRBV7-8	TRBJ2-5	CASTPPYVQETQYF	TGTGCCAGCACCCCGCCCTACGTCCAAGAGACCCAGTACTTC
.	.	TRBV27	TRBJ1-5	CASSPHGPGQPQHF	TGTGCCAGCAGTCCCCACGGCCCGGGTCAGCCCCAGCATTTT
.	.	TRBV21-1	TRBJ2-7	CASIQERESPYEQYF	TGTGCCAGCATCCAAGAGCGGGAGTCACCCTACGAGCAGTACTTC
.	TRBD1	TRBV6-4	TRBJ2-5	CASSVTETGDLETQYF	TGTGCCAGCAGTGTTACGGAGACAGGGGATTTGGAGACCCAGTACTTC
.	TRBD2	TRBV18	TRBJ2-7	CASSPTGTSYEQYF	TGTGCCAGCTCACCGACCGGGACTAGTTACGAGCAGTACTTC
.	.	TRBV6-6	TRBJ1-6	CASSQPVGTSFTLHF	TGTGCCAGCAGTCAGCCGGTGGGGACATCCTTCACCCTCCACTTT
.	TRBD1	TRBV18	TRBJ2-2	CASSLNRGSDTGELFF	TGTGCCAGCTCACTCAACAGGGGAAGCGACACCGGGGAGCTGTTTTTT
.	.	TRBV18	TRBJ2-7	CASSRDGDSYEQYF	TGTGCCAGCTCGCGGGACGGGGATTCCTACGAGCAGTACTTC
.	TRBD2	TRBV15	TRBJ2-3	CATSRSGGRDTQYF	TGTGCCACCAGCAGATCGGGCGGGAGGGATACGCAGTATTTT
.	.	TRBV28	TRBJ1-2	CASSTEGWAGYGYTF	TGTGCCAGCAGTACCGAAGGGTGGGCAGGGTATGGCTACACCTTC
.	.	TRBV28	TRBJ2-1	CASTTQRTYNEQFF	TGTGCCAGCACTACTCAGCGCACCTACAATGAGCAGTTCTTC
.	TRBD1	TRBV10-3	TRBJ1-4	CASLPGQGATNEKLFF	TGTGCCAGCCTCCCGGGACAGGGTGCAACTAATGAAAAACTGTTTTTT
.	TRBD2	TRBV30	TRBJ2-5	CAWTLGLAIQETQYF	TGTGCCTGGACCCTGGGACTAGCCATCCAAGAGACCCAGTACTTC
.	TRBD1	TRBV19	TRBJ2-3	CASRGGQGIPTQYF	TGTGCCAGTAGGGGCGGACAGGGGATCCCTACGCAGTATTTT
.	.	TRBV6-1	TRBJ2-7	CASSEESAASYEQYF	TGTGCCAGCAGTGAAGAATCAGCGGCGAGCTACGAGCAGTACTTC
.	.	TRBV7-9	TRBJ1-2	CASSHGQRYGYTF	TGTGCCAGCAGCCACGGACAGAGATATGGCTACACCTTC
.	.	TRBV7-8	TRBJ1-4	CASSQGRTGNEKLFF	TGTGCCAGCAGCCAAGGACGCACCGGGAACGAAAAACTGTTTTTT
once	.	TRBV2	TRBJ2-1	CASSEPSIQFF	TGTGCCAGCAGTGAACCTAGCATCCAGTTCTTC
.	TRBD1	TRBV7-8	TRBJ2-7	CASSSTGGGYEQYF	TGTGCCAGCAGTTCAACAGGGGGTGGTTACGAGCAGTACTTC
.	.	TRBV2	TRBJ2-5	CATRQVQETQYF	TGTGCCACCCGACAGGTACAAGAGACCCAGTACTTC
.	.	TRBV18	TRBJ2-3	CASSDFLHGDTQYF	TGTGCCAGCTCGGATTTTCTCCACGGGGATACGCAGTATTTT
once	.	TRBV7-3	TRBJ1-6	CASSLLGGVNSPLHF	TGTGCCAGCAGCTTACTTGGGGGGGTAAATTCACCCCTCCACTTT
.	.	TRBV27	TRBJ2-7	CASSSFRGWKYEQYF	TGTGCCAGCAGTTCCTTCCGGGGATGGAAGTACGAGCAGTACTTC
once	.	TRBV28	TRBJ1-4	CASSFPQAPNEKLFF	TGTGCCAGCAGTTTCCCACAGGCACCGAATGAAAAACTGTTTTTT
.	.	TRBV4-2	TRBJ1-5	CASRPTGQGNQPQHF	TGTGCCAGCAGACCAACAGGGCAGGGCAATCAGCCCCAGCATTTT
.	.	TRBV7-9	TRBJ1-2	CASSSMTGGNYGYTF	TGTGCCAGCAGCTCAATGACGGGGGGAAACTATGGCTACACCTTC
.	.	TRBV10-3	TRBJ1-1	CAISGGAEAFF	TGTGCCATCAGTGGGGGGGCTGAAGCTTTCTTT
.	TRBD1	TRBV18	TRBJ1-5	CASSEQGVNQPQHF	TGTGCCAGCTCGGAACAGGGGGTGAATCAGCCCCAGCATTTT
.	TRBD1	TRBV5-4	TRBJ1-2	CASSLWDRLNYGYTF	TGTGCCAGCAGCTTGTGGGACAGGCTCAACTATGGCTACACCTTC
.	TRBD1	TRBV29-1	TRBJ2-1	CSVPGTGLHEQFF	TGCAGCGTCCCTGGGACAGGGCTACATGAGCAGTTCTTC
once	.	TRBV4-2	TRBJ2-3	CASSHEQASPLDTQYF	TGTGCCAGCAGCCATGAACAGGCGAGCCCGTTAGATACGCAGTATTTT
.	.	TRBV7-9	TRBJ2-7	CASSLIGRDEQYF	TGTGCCAGCAGCTTAATAGGTCGGGACGAGCAGTACTTC
.	.	TRBV2	TRBJ2-7	CASNRVGYGQYF	TGTGCCAGCAACAGGGTGGGTTATGGGCAGTACTTC
.	.	TRBV7-3	TRBJ2-1	CASSLDAGQSNEQFF	TGTGCCAGCAGCTTAGATGCGGGGCAAAGCAATGAGCAGTTCTTC
.	TRBD2	TRBV2	TRBJ2-5	CASSELAGGPRSQYF	TGTGCCAGCAGTGAACTAGCGGGGGGCCCCCGGTCCCAGTACTTC
.	.	TRBV30	TRBJ2-2	CAWRYTGELFF	TGTGCCTGGAGGTATACCGGGGAGCTGTTTTTT
.	TRBD2	TRBV4-1	TRBJ2-1	CASSQATSGRASYNEQFF	TGCGCCAGCAGCCAGGCTACTAGCGGGAGAGCTTCCTACAATGAGCAGTTCTTC
.	.	TRBV5-6	TRBJ1-1	CASSGDGGAGNTEAFF	TGTGCCAGCAGCGGGGATGGGGGGGCGGGGAACACTGAAGCTTTCTTT